The clone carrying this T cell receptor beta chain has a count of ten or more. Its target is unknown. A read error may explain this, as a much larger clone is one base away. It is likely a read error, because the conserved phenylalanine at the end of the CDR3 is missing. This entry comes from a study of tumor-infiltrating lymphocytes in primary liver carcinoma. Study in general: The cohort included men and women aged 30 to 69 years.

V was clipped by 5 bases and J by 4 bases; unmatched bases: 10. The CDR3 has 15 residues. The V gene's germline CDR1 is SGHAT and CDR2 FQNNGV. TCR beta cDNA was made from roughly 450 ng total RNA with a constant-region primer. Three nested multiplex PCR rounds, a slightly modified ARM-PCR method, built the TCR beta libraries. Amplification in the first two PCR rounds was performed using TRBV1-TRBV30 forward primers and a C-beta reverse primer for around 11 cycles each. MiXCR, applied by TCRdb to the multiplex PCR reads, yields one record per CDR3 protein. This table has about 350,000 distinct CDR3 sequences, about two thirds appearing once. Unsorted whole blood supplied the RNA, and germline DNA was extracted too. Study findings and constraints: Since sampling was bulk and unsorted, CD4+ and CD8+ repertoires were not compared. Blood trailed tumors significantly in top-250-clone fraction (p = 0.039). Reduced overlap was seen in tumor-adjacent and tumor-blood pairs versus tumor region pairs.

The sequencing sample was made of peripheral blood. The receptor was derived from a man in his forties or fifties with primary liver carcinoma and hepatitis B virus infection. The rearrangement joins TRBV11-2 to TRBJ2-7, with 8 bases that match TRBD1. The CDR3, as DNA: TGTGCCAGCAGCCTCCAACAGGGGGAGGCGTACGAGCAGTACCTC. Translation: CASSLQQGEAYEQYL.